The rows below give T cell receptor beta chains drawn from one sample of a study of metastatic and nonmetastatic thyroid tumors. With MiXCR, TCRdb called clones anew from the PCR reads. Among roughly 34,000 clones listed, roughly 35% were seen once. The sample comprised tumor tissue. The receptors come from a female donor with papillary thyroid cancer or a benign thyroid nodule (not recorded which). Some clones in this sample may be carry-over from other donors' samples. Both conserved end residues are part of each CDR3. Fields, in order: clone size, V gene, J gene, D gene, CDR3 protein, CDR3 DNA. D genes are given only for firm matches. A row's size may be missing; if present it is once, few, many or a size class.

clone_size: few; v_call: TRBV2; j_call: TRBJ2-7; d_call: TRBD2; cdr3_aa: CASSAREGYEQYF; cdr3_nt: TGTGCCAGCAGTGCCCGGGAGGGCTACGAGCAGTACTTC
clone_size: .; v_call: TRBV3-1; j_call: TRBJ1-4; d_call: .; cdr3_aa: CASSPLRGEKLFF; cdr3_nt: TGTGCCAGCAGCCCCTTGCGGGGTGAAAAACTGTTTTTT
clone_size: .; v_call: TRBV5-1; j_call: TRBJ2-7; d_call: .; cdr3_aa: CASIFDRSPSYEQYF; cdr3_nt: TGCGCCAGCATCTTCGACCGCAGCCCTTCCTACGAGCAGTACTTC
clone_size: few; v_call: TRBV2; j_call: TRBJ2-2; d_call: .; cdr3_aa: CASSGQDANTGELFF; cdr3_nt: TGTGCCAGCAGTGGGCAGGACGCGAACACCGGGGAGCTGTTTTTT
clone_size: .; v_call: TRBV20-1; j_call: TRBJ1-2; d_call: TRBD1; cdr3_aa: CARGQGSYGYTF; cdr3_nt: TGCGCCCGCGGACAGGGCAGCTATGGCTACACCTTC
clone_size: once; v_call: TRBV11-2; j_call: TRBJ2-3; d_call: .; cdr3_aa: CASSLLPGRLPDTQYF; cdr3_nt: TGTGCCAGCAGCTTACTCCCGGGACGCCTCCCAGATACGCAGTATTTT
clone_size: .; v_call: TRBV4-1; j_call: TRBJ2-6; d_call: .; cdr3_aa: CASSQGGIGPGANVLTF; cdr3_nt: TGCGCCAGCAGCCAAGGGGGAATTGGACCTGGGGCCAACGTCCTGACTTTC
clone_size: few; v_call: TRBV10-1; j_call: TRBJ1-6; d_call: TRBD1; cdr3_aa: CASSESGAGGSSPLHF; cdr3_nt: TGCGCCAGCAGTGAGTCTGGGGCAGGGGGAAGTTCACCCCTCCACTTT
clone_size: .; v_call: TRBV5-4; j_call: TRBJ2-1; d_call: TRBD1; cdr3_aa: CASSVTGGGSYNEQFF; cdr3_nt: TGTGCCAGCAGCGTGACAGGGGGAGGTTCCTACAATGAGCAGTTCTTC
clone_size: .; v_call: TRBV19; j_call: TRBJ2-7; d_call: .; cdr3_aa: CASSISGWAYEQYF; cdr3_nt: TGTGCCAGTAGTATCTCCGGGTGGGCCTACGAGCAGTACTTC
clone_size: once; v_call: TRBV4-3; j_call: TRBJ2-1; d_call: .; cdr3_aa: CASSQDGGRYNEQFF; cdr3_nt: TGCGCCAGCAGCCAAGATGGAGGCCGATACAATGAGCAGTTCTTC
clone_size: .; v_call: TRBV11-2; j_call: TRBJ1-6; d_call: .; cdr3_aa: CASSPGRASPLHF; cdr3_nt: TGTGCCAGCAGCCCAGGGAGGGCTTCACCCCTCCACTTT
clone_size: few; v_call: TRBV25-1; j_call: TRBJ2-7; d_call: TRBD1; cdr3_aa: CASSEGQGGEQYF; cdr3_nt: TGTGCCAGCAGTGAGGGACAGGGCGGCGAGCAGTACTTC
clone_size: once; v_call: TRBV7-2; j_call: TRBJ1-3; d_call: .; cdr3_aa: CASRLRASGNTIYF; cdr3_nt: TGTGCCAGCAGGCTGAGGGCTTCTGGAAACACCATATATTTT
clone_size: .; v_call: TRBV6-1; j_call: TRBJ1-5; d_call: .; cdr3_aa: CASSIQGSSSNQPQHF; cdr3_nt: TGTGCCAGCAGTATTCAGGGATCCAGTAGCAATCAGCCCCAGCATTTT
clone_size: .; v_call: TRBV6-5; j_call: TRBJ2-7; d_call: TRBD2; cdr3_aa: CASSYSGTSDEHYF; cdr3_nt: TGTGCCAGCAGTTACTCAGGGACTAGCGACGAGCATTACTTC
clone_size: .; v_call: TRBV5-1; j_call: TRBJ2-1; d_call: TRBD1; cdr3_aa: CASSSRDRGRNEQFF; cdr3_nt: TGCGCCAGCAGCTCCCGGGACAGGGGGCGTAATGAGCAGTTCTTC
clone_size: .; v_call: TRBV27; j_call: TRBJ1-5; d_call: .; cdr3_aa: CASSRISNQPQHF; cdr3_nt: TGTGCCAGCAGCAGGATTAGCAATCAGCCCCAGCATTTT
clone_size: .; v_call: TRBV20-1; j_call: TRBJ2-1; d_call: .; cdr3_aa: CSAEVGNGYNEQFF; cdr3_nt: TGCAGTGCCGAGGTAGGGAATGGGTACAATGAGCAGTTCTTC
clone_size: many; v_call: TRBV6-1; j_call: TRBJ1-1; d_call: .; cdr3_aa: CASKRGENTEAFF; cdr3_nt: TGTGCCAGCAAACGGGGGGAGAACACTGAAGCTTTCTTT
clone_size: few; v_call: TRBV28; j_call: TRBJ2-7; d_call: .; cdr3_aa: CASSHRGGKRYRAYEQYF; cdr3_nt: TGTGCCAGCAGCCATCGGGGAGGCAAAAGGTATCGGGCGTACGAGCAGTACTTC
clone_size: .; v_call: TRBV7-3; j_call: TRBJ2-1; d_call: .; cdr3_aa: CASSPDYQYNEQFF; cdr3_nt: TGTGCCAGCAGCCCTGACTATCAATACAATGAGCAGTTCTTC
clone_size: few; v_call: TRBV6-1; j_call: TRBJ1-1; d_call: .; cdr3_aa: CASSTRARENTEAFF; cdr3_nt: TGTGCCAGCAGTACCCGGGCGCGAGAGAACACTGAAGCTTTCTTT
clone_size: large; v_call: TRBV19; j_call: TRBJ2-1; d_call: .; cdr3_aa: CASSPQGLYNEQFF; cdr3_nt: TGTGCCAGTAGTCCCCAGGGCCTTTACAATGAGCAGTTCTTC
clone_size: medium-sized; v_call: TRBV20-1; j_call: TRBJ2-7; d_call: .; cdr3_aa: CSAGRFYEQYF; cdr3_nt: TGCAGTGCCGGGAGATTCTACGAGCAGTACTTC
clone_size: .; v_call: TRBV20-1; j_call: TRBJ2-5; d_call: TRBD2; cdr3_aa: CSARPNLLAEETQYF; cdr3_nt: TGCAGTGCTAGACCAAACCTACTAGCGGAAGAGACCCAGTACTTC
clone_size: .; v_call: TRBV18; j_call: TRBJ2-3; d_call: .; cdr3_aa: CASSPPSNTQYF; cdr3_nt: TGTGCCAGCTCACCACCTTCGAATACGCAGTATTTT
clone_size: .; v_call: TRBV9; j_call: TRBJ2-3; d_call: TRBD2; cdr3_aa: CASSVGTSVSTDTQYF; cdr3_nt: TGTGCCAGCAGCGTAGGGACTAGCGTGAGCACAGATACGCAGTATTTT
clone_size: large; v_call: TRBV24-1; j_call: TRBJ2-1; d_call: .; cdr3_aa: CATSDSPQAGNEQFF; cdr3_nt: TGTGCCACCAGTGATTCCCCACAAGCCGGCAATGAGCAGTTCTTC
clone_size: .; v_call: TRBV6-1; j_call: TRBJ2-6; d_call: .; cdr3_aa: CASSRGAGANVLTF; cdr3_nt: TGTGCCAGCTCTAGGGGGGCGGGTGCCAACGTCCTGACTTTC
clone_size: .; v_call: TRBV6-2/TRBV6-3; j_call: TRBJ2-7; d_call: .; cdr3_aa: CASSYWRGNEQYF; cdr3_nt: TGTGCCAGCAGTTACTGGAGGGGCAACGAGCAGTACTTC
clone_size: .; v_call: TRBV6-1; j_call: TRBJ1-2; d_call: TRBD1; cdr3_aa: CASSGRNTGGGGYTF; cdr3_nt: TGTGCCAGCAGCGGGAGAAATACAGGGGGCGGGGGCTACACCTTC
clone_size: few; v_call: TRBV6-2/TRBV6-3; j_call: TRBJ2-1; d_call: .; cdr3_aa: CASRGGQGQFF; cdr3_nt: TGTGCCAGCAGGGGGGGACAAGGGCAGTTCTTC
clone_size: .; v_call: TRBV5-4; j_call: TRBJ1-2; d_call: TRBD1; cdr3_aa: CASSLEQGAYGYTF; cdr3_nt: TGTGCCAGCAGCTTGGAACAGGGGGCTTATGGCTACACCTTC
clone_size: .; v_call: TRBV5-6; j_call: TRBJ1-1; d_call: .; cdr3_aa: CASSLGQNMNTEAFF; cdr3_nt: TGTGCCAGCAGCTTGGGACAGAACATGAACACTGAAGCTTTCTTT
clone_size: few; v_call: TRBV2; j_call: TRBJ2-1; d_call: .; cdr3_aa: CASSLDNYNEQFF; cdr3_nt: TGTGCCAGCAGCCTAGACAACTACAATGAGCAGTTCTTC
clone_size: .; v_call: TRBV7-1; j_call: TRBJ2-3; d_call: .; cdr3_aa: CASSSLTFVGEGTTDTQYF; cdr3_nt: TGTGCCAGCAGCTCTCTTACCTTTGTGGGTGAGGGAACCACAGATACGCAGTATTTT
clone_size: few; v_call: TRBV7-9; j_call: TRBJ2-2; d_call: .; cdr3_aa: CASSLVYGELFF; cdr3_nt: TGTGCCAGCAGCTTAGTTTACGGGGAGCTGTTTTTT
clone_size: .; v_call: TRBV11-1; j_call: TRBJ2-1; d_call: TRBD2; cdr3_aa: CASSLGASGRWNEQFF; cdr3_nt: TGTGCCAGCAGCTTAGGCGCTAGCGGGAGGTGGAATGAGCAGTTCTTC
clone_size: .; v_call: TRBV6-1; j_call: TRBJ2-1; d_call: TRBD1; cdr3_aa: CASRRDRGAKGQFF; cdr3_nt: TGTGCCAGCAGACGGGACAGGGGGGCAAAGGGACAGTTCTTC
clone_size: .; v_call: TRBV5-4; j_call: TRBJ2-1; d_call: .; cdr3_aa: CASSLGGVGSHNEQFF; cdr3_nt: TGTGCCAGCAGCTTGGGAGGCGTAGGATCCCACAATGAGCAGTTCTTC
clone_size: .; v_call: TRBV18; j_call: TRBJ2-3; d_call: TRBD2; cdr3_aa: CASSPVPGLAAGTDTQYF; cdr3_nt: TGTGCCAGCTCACCCGTCCCGGGACTAGCAGCTGGCACAGATACGCAGTATTTT
clone_size: many; v_call: TRBV28; j_call: TRBJ1-6; d_call: .; cdr3_aa: CASSLPRTNSPLHF; cdr3_nt: TGTGCCAGCAGTTTGCCGCGGACAAATTCACCCCTCCACTTT
clone_size: few; v_call: TRBV12-3/TRBV12-4; j_call: TRBJ2-7; d_call: TRBD2; cdr3_aa: CASSFGLAEGYEQYF; cdr3_nt: TGTGCCAGCAGTTTCGGACTAGCGGAAGGCTACGAGCAGTACTTC
clone_size: few; v_call: TRBV5-1; j_call: TRBJ1-1; d_call: TRBD1; cdr3_aa: CASSPKTGGNTEAFF; cdr3_nt: TGCGCCAGCAGCCCCAAGACAGGGGGTAACACTGAAGCTTTCTTT
clone_size: .; v_call: TRBV10-3; j_call: TRBJ1-5; d_call: .; cdr3_aa: CAIRDAAAGNQPQHF; cdr3_nt: TGTGCCATCAGAGACGCCGCAGCAGGCAATCAGCCCCAGCATTTT
clone_size: few; v_call: TRBV30; j_call: TRBJ1-1; d_call: .; cdr3_aa: CATTGQAGTEAFF; cdr3_nt: TGTGCCACAACAGGGCAGGCGGGGACTGAAGCTTTCTTT